Listed here are 26 T cell receptor beta chains from one sample, sequenced in a study of siplizumab effects on memory and regulatory T cells. Some clones are missing from TCRdb's copy, which holds only in-frame ones; the method was immunoSEQ multiplex PCR. This sample has about 97,000 clones, with about 90% found just once. The sequenced material came from non-Treg CD4+ T cells sorted from blood. The receptors were sampled from a human donor in good health.

This clone was recorded a few times. The chain is built from TRBV7-9 and TRBJ1-2; 7 nucleotides agree with TRBD1. The CDR3 has 15 residues. Germline-derived CDR1 and CDR2 are SEHNR and FQNEAQ (reference sequence). Trimming cost V 5 bases and J 4 bases; bases outside gene matches: 10. CDR3 sequence (DNA): TGTGCCAGCAGCATGAATCGGGACAGCTCCTATGGCTACACCTTC. Translated, it gives CASSMNRDSSYGYTF.

This rearrangement joins TRBV7-9 to TRBJ1-4, with TRBD1 as a possible D gene (5 bases). Germline values: CDR1 SEHNR, CDR2 FQNEAQ (reference sequence). V lost 2 bases and J lost 8, with 15 bases in between. This CDR3 is built from 15 residues. The CDR3: CASSLRGLRDEKLFF. The CDR3 region has the DNA TGTGCCAGCAGCTTACGAGGGTTGAGGGACGAAAAACTGTTTTTT.

This chain uses TRBV12-5 with TRBJ2-5; unclear D gene. This CDR3 has 13 amino acids. The germline V and J ends were trimmed by 5 bases and 5 bases, with 12 bases remaining between them. Germline values: CDR1 LGHNT, CDR2 FRNRAP. Here the CDR3 reads CASGTPNLETQYF. CDR3 nucleotides: TGTGCTAGTGGTACCCCGAACCTGGAGACCCAGTACTTC.

This chain joins TRBV9 and TRBJ2-1; D is perhaps TRBD2 (6 bases). The germline CDR1 and CDR2 sequences are SGDLS and YYNGEE. The CDR3 loop spans 14 amino acids. V dropped 2 bases and J dropped 5 bases, with 11 bases sitting between them. CDR3 sequence reads: CASSVAGSNNEQFF. DNA for the CDR3: TGTGCCAGCAGCGTCGCCGGGAGTAACAATGAGCAGTTCTTC. The variable domain in full, with the rest retrieved from reference TRBV9 and TRBJ2-1, is DSGVTQTPKHLITATGQRVTLRCSPRSGDLSVYWYQQSLDQGLQFLIQYYNGEERAKGNILERFSAQQFPDLHSELNLSSLELGDSALYFCASSVAGSNNEQFFGPGTRLTVL.

The chain recombines TRBV4-1 with TRBJ2-5, with TRBD2 identical over 12 bases. The CDR3 is 16 residues long. The V gene end was trimmed by 4 bases and the J gene end by 5 bases; junction bases not matched to a gene: 8. CDR1 is MGHRA, CDR2 YSYEKL, per germline. CDR3 bases: TGCGCCAGCAGCCCCGGACTAGCGGGATTGGGGGAGACCCAGTACTTC. This codes for CASSPGLAGLGETQYF.

The chain's CDR3 is CASTGRGNTEAFF. The CDR3 nucleotides read TGCGCCAGCACAGGGAGGGGGAACACTGAAGCTTTCTTT. The gene calls are TRBV23-1 and TRBJ1-1, with D possibly matching TRBD1 (5 bases). TRBV23-1 is filed as an ORF, its function uncertain. V was trimmed by 7 bases and J by 1 base, leaving 10 bases between them. This CDR3 contains 13 residues.

J is TRBJ1-5 and V is TRBV28, with TRBD1 identical over 9 bases. CDR1 is MDHEN and CDR2 is SYDVKM in the germline V gene. With V trimmed by 2 bases and J by 4 bases, 3 bases remained unmatched. The CDR3 contains 15 residues. This CDR3 is CASSLGTGWNQPQHF. CDR3 sequence (DNA): TGTGCCAGCAGTTTAGGGACAGGGTGGAATCAGCCCCAGCATTTT.

The rearrangement uses TRBV7-3 and TRBJ2-1, with 10 bases identical to TRBD2. The CDR3 contains 17 residues. The germline V gene encodes CDR1 SGHTA and CDR2 FQGTGA. V dropped 5 bases and J dropped 5; count of bases not matched to a gene: 12. The CDR3 here is CASSPGTSVRGDNEQFF. The CDR3 DNA sequence: TGTGCCAGCAGCCCAGGGACTAGCGTTAGAGGGGACAATGAGCAGTTCTTC.

CDR3 in amino acids: CASSPLEEAFF. CDR3 DNA sequence: TGTGCCAGCTCACCGTTAGAGGAAGCTTTCTTT. The rearrangement uses TRBV18 and TRBJ1-1; D call uncertain. There are 11 residues in the CDR3. CDR1 is KGHSH, CDR2 LQKENI, per germline. Trimming took off 3 bases at V and 8 bases at J, with 7 bases between the two ends. Based on the CDR3 plus reference TRBV18 and TRBJ1-1, the full variable domain is NAGVMQNPRHLVRRRGQEARLRCSPMKGHSHVYWYRQLPEEGLKFMVYLQKENIIDESGMPKERFSAEFPKEGPSILRIQQVVRGDSAAYFCASSPLEEAFFGQGTRLTVV.

The CDR3 nucleotides are TGTGCCAGCAGCTACCAGGGGGGCTATAATGAAAAACTGTTTTTT. Encoded protein: CASSYQGGYNEKLFF. The genes are TRBV7-2 and TRBJ1-4; TRBD1 agrees at 7 bases. Trimming cost V 4 bases and J 4 bases; bases outside gene matches: 6. The germline gives CDR1 SGHTA, CDR2 FQGNSA. The CDR3 has 15 residues.

The chain recombines TRBV7-3 with TRBJ2-7; 11 nucleotides align to TRBD1. J gave up 6 bases and V 5 bases, and 12 bases lay outside the gene matches. This CDR3 spans 16 amino acids. Germline lookup yields CDR1 SGHTA and CDR2 FQGTGA. CDR3 DNA: TGTGCCAGCAGCCTCTTTCCGGGACAGGGGGAGCGCGAGCAGTACTTC. Its protein product is CASSLFPGQGEREQYF. Filled out from reference TRBV7-3 and TRBJ2-7, the complete variable domain reads GAGVSQTPSNKVTEKGKYVELRCDPISGHTALYWYRQSLGQGPEFLIYFQGTGAADDSGLPNDRFFAVRPEGSVSTLKIQRTERGDSAVYLCASSLFPGQGEREQYFGPGTRLTVT.

J is TRBJ1-4 and V is TRBV5-1; TRBD1 matches at 9 bases. The CDR3 contains 15 residues. From germline, CDR1 is SGHRS and CDR2 YFSETQ. Unmatched junction bases numbered 10, after V lost 5 bases and J lost 8 bases. This CDR3 is CASRLAGQGREKLFF. The CDR3 bases are TGCGCCAGCAGGCTAGCGGGACAGGGACGAGAAAAACTGTTTTTT.

J is TRBJ1-2 and V is TRBV2, with D tentatively TRBD1 (5 bases). The germline V gene has CDR1 SNHLY and CDR2 FYNNEI. The germline V and J ends were trimmed by 2 bases and 6 bases, with 10 bases remaining between them. The CDR3 is made up of 13 amino acids. Written as DNA, the CDR3 is TGTGCCAGCAGTGAAAGCCGGGACCATGGCTACACCTTC. It yields the protein CASSESRDHGYTF. The full variable domain, its missing parts supplied by reference TRBV2 and TRBJ1-2, is EPEVTQTPSHQVTQMGQEVILRCVPISNHLYFYWYRQILGQKVEFLVSFYNNEISEKSEIFDDQFSVERPDGSNFTLKIRSTKLEDSAMYFCASSESRDHGYTFGSGTRLTVV.

The rearrangement joins TRBV29-1 to TRBJ2-7; D remains unclear. Germline assignment: CDR1 SQVTM and CDR2 ANQGSEA. V dropped 6 bases and J dropped 2 bases, with 11 bases sitting between them. The CDR3 covers 12 residues. In DNA form, the CDR3 reads TGCAGCGTCACCGACGGTACCTACGAGCAGTACTTC. Protein sequence: CSVTDGTYEQYF.

DNA for the CDR3: TGTGCCTGGATGCGGGGACGATACAATGAGCAGTTCTTC. Amino acid sequence: CAWMRGRYNEQFF. The chain has TRBV30 and TRBJ2-1; D may be TRBD2 (6 bases). The V gene lost 4 bases and the J gene lost 4 bases, with 11 bases spanning the gap. CDR1 and CDR2 from the germline V gene are GTSNPN and SVGIG (reference sequence). This CDR3 is built from 13 residues.

The CDR3 protein is CATRVIGTGELFF. CDR3 in DNA: TGTGCCACCAGGGTGATTGGGACCGGGGAGCTGTTTTTT. The V and J genes are TRBV15 and TRBJ2-2; D gene unclear. This CDR3 has 13 amino acids. V lost 6 bases to trimming and J lost 5 bases, with 10 bases between them. In germline, CDR1 is LNHNV, CDR2 YYDKDF (reference sequence).

With respect to this clone: The sample contains more than one DNA sequence encoding this CDR3. The V call is TRBV6-5, the J call TRBJ2-5; TRBD1 is a possible D gene (7 bases). The CDR3 covers 15 residues. V shed 2 bases and J shed 3 bases, with 13 bases lying between them. The V gene's germline CDR1 is MNHEY and CDR2 SVGAGI. The CDR3 DNA reads as TGTGCCAGCAGTTACCGGAGGGGGCCCGAAGAGACCCAGTACTTC. Translating it yields CASSYRRGPEETQYF.

This chain connects TRBV7-8 to TRBJ1-1; D not certain. V was clipped by 3 bases and J by 4 bases, with 12 bases between them. The CDR3 extends over 14 amino acids. The germline V gene has CDR1 SGHVS and CDR2 FQNEAQ. In DNA, the CDR3 is TGTGCCAGCAGCTTTCGACGGTTAACCACTGAAGCTTTCTTT. Translation gives CASSFRRLTTEAFF.

The J gene is TRBJ2-6, the V gene TRBV29-1; 8 nucleotides agree with TRBD1. V trimming: 3 bases; J trimming: 0 bases; junction bases outside the gene matches: 10. Germline CDR1 SQVTM, CDR2 ANQGSEA. CDR3 length: 18 amino acids. Here the CDR3 DNA reads TGCAGCGTTGAGGTCCCAGGGGGCCCCGTCTCTGGGGCCAACGTCCTGACTTTC. Its translation is CSVEVPGGPVSGANVLTF.

The chain recombines TRBV7-2 with TRBJ2-1; no clear D gene. Trimming removed 4 bases from V and 0 bases from J, with 10 bases in between. The V gene's germline CDR1 is SGHTA and CDR2 FQGNSA. The CDR3 contains 15 residues. CDR3 nucleotides: TGTGCCAGCAGCTCCCACCCGAGCTCCTACAATGAGCAGTTCTTC. This encodes CASSSHPSSYNEQFF.

The genes are TRBV29-1 and TRBJ1-1, with D unresolved. Trimming took off 7 bases at V and 7 bases at J, with 13 bases between the two ends. CDR1 SQVTM and CDR2 ANQGSEA come from the germline V gene. The CDR3 has 11 amino acids. The CDR3 DNA sequence: TGCAGCGCTCAACGGACGGATGAAGCTTTCTTT. Its protein product is CSAQRTDEAFF.

The CDR3 DNA reads as TGTGCCAGCAAGAGGGGTCGAAGTAGCAATGAGCAGTTCTTC. It translates to CASKRGRSSNEQFF. This sequence joins TRBV11-3 and TRBJ2-1; the D call may be TRBD1 or TRBD2 (5 bases each). Trimming cost V 7 bases and J 6 bases, with 16 bases left between them. In germline, CDR1 is SGHNT, CDR2 YENEEA. The CDR3 is 14 amino acids.

The J gene is TRBJ1-1, the V gene TRBV28, with D possibly TRBD1 on 6 matching bases. The CDR3 totals 15 residues. Germline V gives CDR1 MDHEN, CDR2 SYDVKM. Trimming pared 2 bases from V and 2 bases from J, leaving 12 bases between. CDR3 in amino acids: CASSLGGMRNTEAFF. For the CDR3, the DNA is TGTGCCAGCAGTTTAGGGGGCATGAGAAACACTGAAGCTTTCTTT.

The sample holds one count of this clone. The chain combines TRBV5-1 with TRBJ1-1; possibly TRBD1 for D (5 bases). The CDR3 spans 14 residues. V was shortened by 0 bases and J by 5 bases, with 11 bases between the two germline ends. The germline gives CDR1 SGHRS, CDR2 YFSETQ. The CDR3 reads CASSLVQGETEAFF. CDR3 sequence (DNA): TGCGCCAGCAGCTTGGTGCAGGGTGAAACTGAAGCTTTCTTT.

The chain is built from TRBV7-9 and TRBJ1-2, with D unresolved. V was pared by 0 bases and J by 6 bases, with 11 bases between. This CDR3 spans 14 amino acids. Germline values: CDR1 SEHNR, CDR2 FQNEAQ (reference sequence). This chain's CDR3 is CASSLARQRNGYTF. The CDR3 DNA sequence: TGTGCCAGCAGCTTAGCGCGCCAGCGGAATGGCTACACCTTC. Based on the CDR3 plus reference TRBV7-9 and TRBJ1-2, the full variable domain is DTGVSQNPRHKITKRGQNVTFRCDPISEHNRLYWYRQTLGQGPEFLTYFQNEAQLEKSRLLSDRFSAERPKGSFSTLEIQRTEQGDSAMYLCASSLARQRNGYTFGSGTRLTVV.

The chain recombines TRBV29-1 with TRBJ2-7, with 10 bases lining up with TRBD1. J was trimmed by 1 base and V by 4 bases; bases with no gene match: 7. CDR3 size: 15 residues. Germline CDR1 reads SQVTM; CDR2 reads ANQGSEA. CDR3: CSVAGGTGVSYEQYF. DNA for the CDR3: TGCAGCGTTGCGGGGGGGACAGGGGTTTCCTACGAGCAGTACTTC.